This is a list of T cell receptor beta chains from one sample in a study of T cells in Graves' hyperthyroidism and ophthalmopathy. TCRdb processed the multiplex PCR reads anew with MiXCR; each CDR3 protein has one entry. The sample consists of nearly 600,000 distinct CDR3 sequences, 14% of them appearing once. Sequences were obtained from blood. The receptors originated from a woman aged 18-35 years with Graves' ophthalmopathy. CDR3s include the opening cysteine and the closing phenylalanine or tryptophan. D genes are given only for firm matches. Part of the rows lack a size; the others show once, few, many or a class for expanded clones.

CASSQDPWTPNEKLFF	TGCGCCAGCAGCCAAGATCCCTGGACGCCCAATGAAAAACTGTTTTTT	.	TRBV4-3	TRBJ1-4	.
CASSQKVYEQYF	TGTGCCAGCAGTCAAAAGGTCTACGAGCAGTACTTC	.	TRBV12-3/TRBV12-4	TRBJ2-7	many
CASSLQGLAGFLNPGELFF	TGTGCCAGCAGCTTACAGGGACTAGCGGGATTTTTGAACCCCGGGGAGCTGTTTTTT	TRBD2	TRBV7-3	TRBJ2-2	.
CASTRPVDTQYF	TGTGCCAGCACCAGACCGGTAGATACGCAGTATTTT	.	TRBV6-1	TRBJ2-3	.
CSASGQGFYEQYF	TGCAGTGCTAGCGGACAGGGATTCTACGAGCAGTACTTC	TRBD1	TRBV20-1	TRBJ2-7	many
CASSPLGILSSYNSPLHF	TGTGCCAGCAGCCCCCTAGGGATCCTCAGCTCCTATAATTCACCCCTCCACTTT	.	TRBV11-2	TRBJ1-6	many
CASSRTDEAFF	TGTGCCAGCAGTCGGACAGATGAAGCTTTCTTT	.	TRBV6-1	TRBJ1-1	.
CASSVAGDNEQFF	TGTGCCAGCAGCGTAGCGGGAGACAATGAGCAGTTCTTC	.	TRBV9	TRBJ2-1	many
CASSIDTRDRDTEAFF	TGTGCCAGTAGTATAGATACAAGGGACAGGGACACTGAAGCTTTCTTT	TRBD1	TRBV19	TRBJ1-1	few
CVQSQGSNYGYTF	TGTGTCCAGAGCCAGGGAAGTAACTATGGCTACACCTTC	.	TRBV30	TRBJ1-2	few
CASIVGYQGTQYF	TGCGCCAGCATAGTCGGGTACCAAGGGACCCAGTACTTC	.	TRBV10-1	TRBJ2-5	.
CAIRAGVLQETQYF	TGTGCCATCAGGGCAGGGGTTCTCCAAGAGACCCAGTACTTC	.	TRBV10-3	TRBJ2-5	.
CSGRTEIYNEQFF	TGCAGCGGAAGGACAGAAATCTACAATGAGCAGTTCTTC	.	TRBV29-1	TRBJ2-1	many
CASSLNRDEKLFF	TGTGCCAGCAGCTTAAACAGAGATGAAAAACTGTTTTTT	.	TRBV7-2	TRBJ1-4	many
CASQTGGGYGYTF	TGTGCCAGTCAGACAGGGGGAGGCTATGGCTACACCTTC	TRBD1	TRBV2	TRBJ1-2	many
CASSFSSPSGGYTF	TGTGCCAGCAGCTTTTCGTCCCCGTCGGGGGGCTACACCTTC	.	TRBV7-3	TRBJ1-2	.
CASYPGTSRRPGELFF	TGTGCCAGCTACCCGGGGACTAGCCGTCGTCCCGGGGAGCTGTTTTTT	TRBD2	TRBV27	TRBJ2-2	few
CASSATSGLAGYNEQFF	TGTGCCAGCAGCGCCACCTCGGGACTAGCGGGCTACAATGAGCAGTTCTTC	TRBD2	TRBV9	TRBJ2-1	once
CASSYSSGRDNEQFF	TGTGCCAGCAGTTACTCTAGCGGGAGGGACAATGAGCAGTTCTTC	TRBD2	TRBV6-6	TRBJ2-1	many
CASSQEDRETYEQYF	TGCGCCAGCAGCCAAGAGGACAGGGAAACCTACGAGCAGTACTTC	TRBD1	TRBV4-3	TRBJ2-7	many
CASSQVGGSSYEQYF	TGTGCCAGCAGCCAAGTTGGCGGAAGCTCCTACGAGCAGTACTTC	.	TRBV3-1	TRBJ2-7	many
CASSQPSRADEQFF	TGCGCCAGCAGCCAGCCATCCCGGGCCGATGAGCAGTTCTTC	.	TRBV4-1	TRBJ2-1	.
CASSHNWGSNEQFF	TGTGCCAGCAGCCATAATTGGGGTAGTAATGAGCAGTTCTTC	.	TRBV28	TRBJ2-1	many
CASSPTSGMYNEQFF	TGTGCCAGCAGCCCAACTAGCGGGATGTACAATGAGCAGTTCTTC	TRBD2	TRBV9	TRBJ2-1	few
CASSTGLAGIGELFF	TGTGCCAGTAGTACAGGACTAGCGGGAATCGGGGAGCTGTTTTTT	TRBD2	TRBV19	TRBJ2-2	.
CASSFAGQANYGYTF	TGTGCCAGCAGCTTCGCAGGACAAGCTAACTATGGCTACACCTTC	.	TRBV5-5	TRBJ1-2	.
CASLDVSQNTEAFF	TGTGCCAGCTTGGACGTCTCCCAGAACACTGAAGCTTTCTTT	.	TRBV6-1	TRBJ1-1	many
CSVEAGQGARNTQYF	TGCAGCGTTGAGGCGGGGCAGGGGGCGAGGAATACGCAGTATTTT	TRBD1	TRBV29-1	TRBJ2-3	.
CASSILYGETQYF	TGTGCCAGCTCGATCTTGTATGGAGAGACCCAGTACTTC	.	TRBV2	TRBJ2-5	few